The next 19 T cell receptor beta chains were all read from a single sample in a study of cytomegalovirus exposure and HLA in healthy donors. Primers included in the PCR were 60 Vbeta and 13 Jbeta primers. Sequencing was performed with immunoSEQ multiplex PCR; in TCRdb, only in-frame clones are kept and a portion is missing. The sample contains 100,000 to 150,000 clones, under 90% of which appear only once. Sequencing used PBMCs. The receptors originated from a female donor in good health and CMV-seropositive.

The CDR3 protein is CASRVGMNTEAFF. The CDR3 coding sequence is TGTGCCAGCAGGGTTGGCATGAACACTGAAGCTTTCTTT. The chain is built from TRBV7-6 and TRBJ1-1, with D uncertain. This CDR3 has 13 residues. Germline CDR1 SGHVS, CDR2 FNYEAQ. V shed 6 bases and J shed 0 bases, with 8 bases lying between them.

The chain combines TRBV7-3 with TRBJ1-6; 8 bases fit TRBD1. The germline V gene encodes CDR1 SGHTA and CDR2 FQGTGA. J lost 7 bases, V lost 4 bases, and 6 bases had no gene match. The CDR3 totals 15 residues. The CDR3 region is CASSSGGAQNSPLHF. The CDR3 coding sequence is TGTGCCAGCAGCTCAGGGGGCGCGCAGAATTCACCCCTCCACTTT.

The J gene is TRBJ1-1, the V gene TRBV11-1, with D uncertain. From germline, CDR1 is SGHAT and CDR2 FQDESV (reference sequence). This CDR3 has 13 amino acids. Trimming removed 2 bases from V and 1 base from J, with 5 bases in between. The CDR3 sequence: CASSLQSNTEAFF. CDR3 sequence (DNA): TGTGCCAGCAGCTTACAGTCGAACACTGAAGCTTTCTTT.

The rearrangement joins TRBV11-3 to TRBJ2-4; D possibly corresponds to TRBD1 (8 bases). Germline V gene lookup returns CDR1 SGHNT and CDR2 YENEEA. CDR3 length: 12 amino acids. V lost 4 bases to trimming and J lost 13 bases, with 14 bases between them. CDR3 protein: CASSSTGGAQYF. The CDR3 DNA is TGTGCCAGCAGCTCTACAGGGGGGGCCCAGTACTTC.

The rearrangement links TRBV18 to TRBJ2-5; no clear D. V lost 8 bases, J lost 3 bases, and 10 bases lay in between. This CDR3 has 12 amino acids. Germline CDR1 KGHSH, CDR2 LQKENI. The CDR3 region is CASRGLEETQYF. The CDR3 region has the DNA TGTGCCAGCAGAGGATTGGAAGAGACCCAGTACTTC.

V usage is TRBV7-9 and J usage is TRBJ1-1, with D uncertain. The CDR3 totals 12 residues. The ends were cut back, 3 bases at V and 11 bases at J, with 13 bases in the middle. The germline V gene encodes CDR1 SEHNR and CDR2 FQNEAQ (reference sequence). The DNA of the CDR3 is TGTGCCAGCAGCTTGAGTTCCGGAGGGGCTTTCTTT. The encoded protein is CASSLSSGGAFF.

V and J are TRBV6-5 and TRBJ1-2; 9 nucleotides match TRBD1. With V trimmed by 7 bases and J by 8 bases, 14 bases remained unmatched. In germline, CDR1 is MNHEY, CDR2 SVGAGI. This CDR3 is built from 15 residues. In DNA form, the CDR3 reads TGTGCCAGCATGGCACAGGGGGCGGGAGTGGGAGGCTACACCTTC. It is translated as CASMAQGAGVGGYTF.

This chain uses TRBV6-1 with TRBJ2-3; D is unresolved. The germline V gene encodes CDR1 MNHNS and CDR2 SASEGT. V lost 4 bases to trimming and J lost 3 bases, with 2 bases between them. The CDR3 runs 11 residues. The CDR3 DNA reads TGTGCCAGCAGTGCAACAGATACGCAGTATTTT. Translation gives CASSATDTQYF.

The sample holds a few counts of this clone. This chain uses TRBV5-4 with TRBJ2-1; the match to TRBD2 covers 7 bases. V trimming: 4 bases; J trimming: 5 bases; junction bases outside the gene matches: 3. This CDR3 comprises 13 residues. The germline V gene encodes CDR1 SGHNT and CDR2 YYREEE (reference sequence). In nucleotides, the CDR3 is TGTGCCAGCAGCCGTGGGGGGGACAATGAGCAGTTCTTC. It encodes CASSRGGDNEQFF.

The CDR3 coding sequence is TGTGCCAGTAGTATTCGCGGGGATGGAGGAGAGACCCAGTACTTC. Amino acids: CASSIRGDGGETQYF. The chain has TRBV19 and TRBJ2-5; D possibly corresponds to TRBD2 (6 bases). Deletions cut 3 bases from V and 4 bases from J, with 15 bases between. The germline V gene has CDR1 LNHDA and CDR2 SQIVND (reference sequence). This CDR3 region has 15 residues.

This chain uses TRBV11-2 with TRBJ2-7; no firm D call. Germline V lookup: CDR1 SGHAT, CDR2 FQNNGV. Trimming removed 6 bases at V and 3 bases at J, with 18 bases between. This CDR3 spans 15 amino acids. The CDR3 loop is CASSPRSGSLYEQYF. The CDR3 nucleotides read TGTGCCAGCAGTCCCCGGAGTGGCTCGCTCTACGAGCAGTACTTC.

J is TRBJ2-7 and V is TRBV7-9; 9 bases match TRBD2. Germline V gene sequence: CDR1 SEHNR, CDR2 FQNEAQ (reference sequence). V dropped 5 bases and J dropped 6; count of bases not matched to a gene: 8. The CDR3 covers 14 residues. CDR3 amino acids: CASSPRSSGAEQYF. CDR3 DNA sequence: TGTGCCAGCAGCCCCCGATCTAGCGGGGCCGAGCAGTACTTC.

The gene calls are TRBV6-1 and TRBJ1-3, with D possibly TRBD1 on 6 matching bases. Trimming left V 6 bases short and J 2 bases short, with 14 bases between. The V gene's germline CDR1 is MNHNS and CDR2 SASEGT. This CDR3 has 15 residues. In nucleotides, the CDR3 is TGTGCCAGCAGCGGACAGCCGGCAACTGGAAACACCATATATTTT. Encoded protein: CASSGQPATGNTIYF.

The V call is TRBV5-1, the J call TRBJ1-2, with 7 bases matching TRBD1. V was pared by 4 bases and J by 6 bases, with 9 bases of the junction left unmatched. The CDR3 consists of 14 residues. Looked up from germline, CDR1 is SGHRS and CDR2 is YFSETQ. The CDR3 here is CASSIQGGSDGYTF. Here the CDR3 DNA reads TGCGCCAGCAGCATCCAGGGGGGTTCGGATGGCTACACCTTC.

The chain joins TRBV7-2 to TRBJ1-5; 7 nucleotides align to TRBD1. The germline V gene has CDR1 SGHTA and CDR2 FQGNSA. The junction had 7 bases not matched to a gene; V was cut back by 6 bases and J by 5 bases. The CDR3 is made up of 14 amino acids. The CDR3 region is CASSSDRAYQPQHF. In DNA, the CDR3 is TGTGCCAGCAGTTCAGACAGGGCATATCAGCCCCAGCATTTT.

The chain is built from TRBV7-2 and TRBJ2-2; 8 bases agree with TRBD2. The germline V gene encodes CDR1 SGHTA and CDR2 FQGNSA. This CDR3 region has 17 residues. V lost 3 bases and J lost 6; bases outside the gene matches: 12. CDR3 in amino acids: CASSFIPGLEISGELFF. DNA of the CDR3: TGTGCCAGCAGCTTCATTCCGGGACTAGAAATCTCCGGGGAGCTGTTTTTT.

The V call is TRBV5-1, the J call TRBJ1-1; D ambiguous. Germline V CDR1 and CDR2: SGHRS, YFSETQ. Trimming took off 2 bases at V and 3 bases at J, with 20 bases between the two ends. The CDR3 has 17 amino acids. CDR3 region: CASSFLSMAQAYTEAFF. The CDR3 nucleotides read TGCGCCAGCAGCTTTCTTAGTATGGCTCAAGCGTACACTGAAGCTTTCTTT.

The chain combines TRBV4-3 with TRBJ2-2; TRBD2 might be the D (6 bases). The CDR3 is made up of 18 amino acids. Germline CDR1 and CDR2: LGHNA and YSLEER. V was pared by 4 bases and J by 3 bases, with 21 bases between. The CDR3 loop reads CASSPRGASASDTGELFF. The CDR3 region has the DNA TGCGCCAGCAGCCCGCGGGGCGCCTCGGCTTCGGACACCGGGGAGCTGTTTTTT.

The CDR3 DNA follows: TGTGCCAGCACCTCTCACCCCCGACAGGGCTGGGACGAGCAGTACTTC. Protein sequence: CASTSHPRQGWDEQYF. The chain joins TRBV28 to TRBJ2-7; 7 bases agree with TRBD1. The trim removed 7 bases at V and 5 bases at J, leaving 17 bases unmatched. The V gene's germline CDR1 is MDHEN and CDR2 SYDVKM. CDR3 length: 16 residues. Full variable domain (rest looked up from reference TRBV28 and TRBJ2-7): DVKVTQSSRYLVKRTGEKVFLECVQDMDHENMFWYRQDPGLGLRLIYFSYDVKMKEKGDIPEGYSVSREKKERFSLILESASTNQTSMYLCASTSHPRQGWDEQYFGPGTRLTVT.